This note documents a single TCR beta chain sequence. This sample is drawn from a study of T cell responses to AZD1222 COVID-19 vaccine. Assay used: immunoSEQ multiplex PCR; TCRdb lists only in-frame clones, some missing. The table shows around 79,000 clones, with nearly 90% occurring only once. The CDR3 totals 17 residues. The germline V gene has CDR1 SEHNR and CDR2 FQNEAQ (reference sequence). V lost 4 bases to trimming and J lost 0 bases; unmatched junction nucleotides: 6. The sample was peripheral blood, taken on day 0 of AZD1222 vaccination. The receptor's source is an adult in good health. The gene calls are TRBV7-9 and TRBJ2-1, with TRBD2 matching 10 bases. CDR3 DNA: TGTGCCAGCAGCTCGAGCGGGAGGGCGGCCTCCTACAATGAGCAGTTCTTC. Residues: CASSSSGRAASYNEQFF. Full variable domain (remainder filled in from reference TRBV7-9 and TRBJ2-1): DTGVSQNPRHKITKRGQNVTFRCDPISEHNRLYWYRQTLGQGPEFLTYFQNEAQLEKSRLLSDRFSAERPKGSFSTLEIQRTEQGDSAMYLCASSSSGRAASYNEQFFGPGTRLTVL.